Listed here are 20 T cell receptor beta chains from one sample, sequenced in a study of lymphopenia after photon versus proton radiotherapy. The repertoire was sequenced with immunoSEQ multiplex PCR; TCRdb's copy has only in-frame clones and lacks some. The sample holds fewer than 45,000 clones, around 84% seen once. Source: peripheral blood, taken from a patient treated with proton-based radiotherapy. All receptors derive from a woman between 70 and 85 years old with pancreatic cancer. Some clones in this sample may be carry-over from other donors' samples.

The chain uses TRBV19 and TRBJ1-1, with D perhaps TRBD1 (6 bases). The CDR3 sequence is 14 residues long. The germline V and J ends were trimmed by 6 bases and 4 bases, with 15 bases remaining between them. CDR1 LNHDA and CDR2 SQIVND come from the germline V gene (reference sequence). CDR3 sequence reads: CASSLGGGTTEAFF. For the CDR3, the DNA is TGTGCCAGTAGCCTGGGGGGCGGGACCACTGAAGCTTTCTTT.

The V call is TRBV7-3, the J call TRBJ2-5; 7 bases line up with TRBD2. The CDR3 consists of 15 residues. Unmatched junction bases numbered 9, after V lost 5 bases and J lost 3 bases. CDR1 and CDR2 (germline): SGHTA, FQGTGA. CDR3 DNA: TGTGCCAGCAGCGCAGACGGGGCGGGAGAAGAGACCCAGTACTTC. It codes for CASSADGAGEETQYF.

This clone was observed once. The chain has TRBV7-2 and TRBJ2-1, with 7 bases identical to TRBD2. Germline trimming cut 4 bases from V and 12 bases from J; bases unmatched to any gene: 6. Germline-derived CDR1 and CDR2 are SGHTA and FQGNSA. This CDR3 contains 12 residues. DNA for the CDR3: TGTGCCAGCAGCTCCAGCGGGACGGTGCAGTTCTTC. Translation gives CASSSSGTVQFF.

The gene calls are TRBV4-3 and TRBJ1-1; the D is unclear. The CDR3 runs to 15 residues. The germline V and J ends were trimmed by 1 base and 0 bases, with 9 bases remaining between them. Looked up from germline, CDR1 is LGHNA and CDR2 is YSLEER. The CDR3 is CASSQVGRMNTEAFF. The CDR3 nucleotides are TGCGCCAGCAGCCAAGTGGGCAGGATGAACACTGAAGCTTTCTTT.

The chain is built from TRBV5-1 and TRBJ2-3, with D unclear. The V end lost 4 bases, the J end lost 0 bases, and 21 bases lay between the germline ends. CDR1 is SGHRS and CDR2 is YFSETQ in the germline V gene. The CDR3 is 18 amino acids. DNA of the CDR3: TGCGCCAGCAGCGGAAGGGCGACAAGTCACTCTAGCACAGATACGCAGTATTTT. This translates into CASSGRATSHSSTDTQYF.

This clone has just a few counts. Other DNA sequences in this sample translate to the same CDR3. The V and J genes are TRBV19 and TRBJ1-5; TRBD1 aligns across 9 bases. Germline V gene data show CDR1 as LNHDA and CDR2 as SQIVND (reference sequence). The CDR3 contains 15 residues. Unmatched junction bases numbered 4, after V lost 0 bases and J lost 7 bases. The CDR3 DNA reads TGTGCCAGTAGTATAGATACAGGGGGCGGGCAGCCCCAGCATTTT. It codes for CASSIDTGGGQPQHF.

The chain uses TRBV15 and TRBJ2-1, with 9 bases identical to TRBD2. CDR3 length equals 14 residues. Germline V CDR1 and CDR2: LNHNV, YYDKDF (reference sequence). V trimming: 8 bases; J trimming: 0 bases; junction bases outside the gene matches: 2. CDR3 nucleotides: TGTGCCACCGATAGCGGGAGCTCCTACAATGAGCAGTTCTTC. Translating it yields CATDSGSSYNEQFF.

This clone was seen more than once but under ten times. The V and J genes are TRBV2 and TRBJ1-6, with TRBD1 identical over 12 bases. V shed 6 bases and J 8 bases; nucleotides not matched to a gene: 11. The CDR3 runs 17 residues. Germline CDR1 reads SNHLY; CDR2 reads FYNNEI. The CDR3 protein is CASRGLRDRGLYSPLHF. CDR3 nucleotide sequence: TGTGCCAGCAGGGGGCTACGGGACAGGGGGCTGTATTCACCCCTCCACTTT.

This chain joins TRBV5-5 and TRBJ1-2; D is unresolved. Germline V gene lookup returns CDR1 SGHKS and CDR2 YYEKEE (reference sequence). Trimming left V 5 bases short and J 1 base short, with 12 bases between. The CDR3 runs 14 residues. In DNA, the CDR3 is TGTGCCAGCAGTTTCTCATCCTATAACTATGGCTACACCTTC. Amino acids: CASSFSSYNYGYTF.

This chain links TRBV9 with TRBJ1-1; maybe TRBD1 (6 bases). Germline V lookup: CDR1 SGDLS, CDR2 YYNGEE. The CDR3 covers 14 residues. Trimming pared 0 bases from V and 3 bases from J, leaving 9 bases between. The CDR3 DNA follows: TGTGCCAGCAGCGTAGAGGACAGCTACACTGAAGCTTTCTTT. Protein sequence: CASSVEDSYTEAFF.

The chain joins TRBV11-3 to TRBJ2-4; 9 bases are a match to TRBD1. There are 17 residues in the CDR3. Germline CDR1 is SGHNT and CDR2 is YENEEA. J was trimmed by 3 bases and V by 1 base; bases with no gene match: 7. The CDR3 nucleotides are TGTGCCAGCAGCTTAGGGTCCACAGGGGGCCGCAAAAACATTCAGTACTTC. Its translation: CASSLGSTGGRKNIQYF.

This chain links TRBV6-5 with TRBJ2-1; 8 bases map to TRBD1. V gave up 11 bases and J gave up 4 bases; unmatched junction bases: 7. The CDR3 sequence is 13 residues long. The V gene's germline CDR1 is MNHEY and CDR2 SVGAGI. CDR3: CASRQGSYNEQFF. The CDR3 region has the DNA TGTGCCTCCCGACAGGGGAGTTACAATGAGCAGTTCTTC.

This clone is a singleton in its sample. V and J are TRBV6-1 and TRBJ2-3, with D hard to call. Trimming removed 1 base from V and 4 bases from J, with 6 bases in between. Germline CDR1 MNHNS, CDR2 SASEGT. This CDR3 comprises 13 residues. CDR3 loop: CASSEGRPDTQYF. The CDR3 nucleotides read TGTGCCAGCAGTGAAGGTAGACCAGATACGCAGTATTTT.

The chain couples TRBV6-1 to TRBJ1-1, with TRBD1 matching over 11 bases. Germline CDR1 reads MNHNS; CDR2 reads SASEGT. Trimming cost V 6 bases and J 3 bases; bases outside gene matches: 3. CDR3 size: 14 residues. CDR3 in DNA: TGTGCCAGCAGGGACAGGGGGCAGGACACTGAAGCTTTCTTT. Encoded protein: CASRDRGQDTEAFF.

This chain joins TRBV5-1 and TRBJ2-3; 8 nucleotides agree with TRBD2. The V segment lost 0 bases and the J segment 15 bases; nucleotides outside the gene matches: 12. The CDR3 has 14 amino acids. Germline CDR1 SGHRS, CDR2 YFSETQ. CDR3 nucleotide sequence: TGCGCCAGCAGCTTGGCCGTCAGCGGGAGAAAACAATATTTT. Its protein is CASSLAVSGRKQYF.

The chain employs TRBV21-1 and TRBJ2-7. TRBV21-1 is a documented pseudogene. The CDR3 covers 18 residues. The CDR3 reads CASTFQIILGTESYEQYF. In DNA form, the CDR3 reads TGTGCCAGCACCTTCCAAATAATACTCGGGACCGAGAGCTACGAGCAGTACTTC.

This chain joins TRBV5-1 and TRBJ1-1; a weak D match, TRBD1 (6 bases). V was cut by 0 bases and J by 4 bases, with 16 bases left in between. The germline V gene has CDR1 SGHRS and CDR2 YFSETQ. The CDR3 runs 16 residues. CDR3 region: CASSLDPTGAATEAFF. The DNA of the CDR3 is TGCGCCAGCAGCTTGGACCCTACGGGGGCGGCCACTGAAGCTTTCTTT.

The V call is TRBV9, the J call TRBJ2-5; the D gene is possibly TRBD2 (6 bases). V dropped 3 bases and J dropped 7 bases, with 19 bases sitting between them. This CDR3 is built from 15 residues. Germline assignment: CDR1 SGDLS and CDR2 YYNGEE. The DNA for the CDR3 is TGTGCCAGCAGCGCCCCGGGACTGTCATGGGGGACCCAGTACTTC. Encoded protein: CASSAPGLSWGTQYF.

This chain connects TRBV6-1 to TRBJ2-2; D is unclear. This CDR3 is 11 amino acids long. The germline gives CDR1 MNHNS, CDR2 SASEGT. V lost 1 base and J 7 bases, leaving 1 base between the germline ends. CDR3 amino acids: CASSEVGELFF. The CDR3 coding sequence is TGTGCCAGCAGTGAAGTCGGGGAGCTGTTTTTT.

This chain links TRBV29-1 with TRBJ1-2; D not resolved. Trimming cost V 0 bases and J 7 bases, with 6 bases left between them. Germline values: CDR1 SQVTM, CDR2 ANQGSEA. The CDR3 sequence is 11 residues long. The CDR3 here is CSVEDQTGYTF. CDR3 DNA: TGCAGCGTTGAAGACCAAACTGGCTACACCTTC. Variable domain in full (rest from reference TRBV29-1 and TRBJ1-2): SAVISQKPSRDICQRGTSLTIQCQVDSQVTMMFWYRQQPGQSLTLIATANQGSEATYESGFVIDKFPISRPNLTFSTLTVSNMSPEDSSIYLCSVEDQTGYTFGSGTRLTVV.